This TCR beta chain is from a study of blood T cell repertoires in COVID-19. This CDR3 has 15 amino acids. Losses at the gene ends were 4 bases for V and 2 bases for J; bases not matched to a gene: 6. CDR1 is LGHDT and CDR2 is YNNKEL in the germline V gene (reference sequence). The assay was immunoSEQ multiplex PCR, and TCRdb's table has in-frame clones only and misses some. The data show a few hundred thousand clones, 65% to 85% seen once. The sample consisted of PBMCs or T cells enriched from blood (not recorded which). This clonotype was obtained from a woman in her 40s who had recovered from COVID-19. The V gene is TRBV3-1 (or the pseudogene TRBV3-2), the J gene TRBJ2-7, with TRBD2 matching 9 bases. CDR3 in amino acids: CASSLLAGSPYEQYF. The CDR3 nucleotides read TGTGCCAGCAGCCTCCTAGCGGGATCCCCCTACGAGCAGTACTTC.